The 14 T cell receptor beta chains below come from one sample, sequenced in a study of cytomegalovirus exposure and HLA in healthy donors. Vbeta (60) and Jbeta (13) primers were used in the PCR. Assay: immunoSEQ multiplex PCR; the TCRdb copy retains only in-frame clones and omits some. The repertoire holds some 140,000 clones, with approximately 60% as singletons. The specimen was PBMCs. All receptors come from a human donor in good health.

This chain links TRBV28 with TRBJ1-1; D gene unclear. CDR3 length: 15 amino acids. The V end was cut by 3 bases, the J end by 7 bases, with 18 bases between. Germline CDR1 MDHEN, CDR2 SYDVKM. The chain's CDR3 is CASSFAGQFDDEAFF. In DNA, the CDR3 is TGTGCCAGCAGTTTCGCAGGCCAGTTCGACGATGAAGCTTTCTTT.

V usage is TRBV5-1 and J usage is TRBJ2-1, with 7 nucleotides matching TRBD1. This CDR3 region has 17 residues. Losses at the gene ends were 0 bases for V and 8 bases for J; bases not matched to a gene: 14. In germline, CDR1 is SGHRS, CDR2 YFSETQ. Here the CDR3 DNA reads TGCGCCAGCAGCTTGGAAAGACAGGGTCATGAGCACGATGAGCAGTTCTTC. Its protein product is CASSLERQGHEHDEQFF. Combining the CDR3 with reference TRBV5-1 and TRBJ2-1 gives the whole variable domain KAGVTQTPRYLIKTRGQQVTLSCSPISGHRSVSWYQQTPGQGLQFLFEYFSETQRNKGNFPGRFSGRQFSNSRSEMNVSTLELGDSALYLCASSLERQGHEHDEQFFGPGTRLTVL.

The chain combines TRBV5-1 with TRBJ2-1; a weak D match, TRBD2 (5 bases). The CDR3 runs 16 residues. Per germline, CDR1 SGHRS and CDR2 YFSETQ. Trimming shortened V by 4 bases and J by 5 bases, and 19 bases separated the two germline ends. Written as DNA, the CDR3 is TGCGCCAGCAGCCGCATTCGTAGCGTCTCGCACAATGAGCAGTTCTTC. It is translated as CASSRIRSVSHNEQFF. Drawing the rest from reference TRBV5-1 and TRBJ2-1, the complete variable domain is KAGVTQTPRYLIKTRGQQVTLSCSPISGHRSVSWYQQTPGQGLQFLFEYFSETQRNKGNFPGRFSGRQFSNSRSEMNVSTLELGDSALYLCASSRIRSVSHNEQFFGPGTRLTVL.

The rearrangement joins TRBV14 to TRBJ1-4; 10 positions agree with TRBD1. The CDR3 is made up of 15 amino acids. The ends lost 4 bases at V and 3 bases at J; junction bases unmatched: 2. Germline loops: CDR1 SGHDN, CDR2 FVKESK. CDR3 sequence reads: CASSRGTGANEKLFF. Here the CDR3 DNA reads TGTGCCAGCAGCCGAGGGACAGGGGCTAATGAAAAACTGTTTTTT.

The V call is TRBV11-2, the J call TRBJ2-1, with 9 bases lining up with TRBD2. CDR3 length: 15 residues. CDR1 is SGHAT and CDR2 is FQNNGV in the germline V gene. V gave up 6 bases and J gave up 5 bases; unmatched junction bases: 8. CDR3 DNA sequence: TGTGCCAGCAGAACGACCGGACTAGCGCACAATGAGCAGTTCTTC. This codes for CASRTTGLAHNEQFF.

The chain carries TRBV10-1 and TRBJ2-5; a possible D gene is TRBD1 (5 bases). Trimming left V 0 bases short and J 5 bases short, with 13 bases between. Per germline, CDR1 WNHNN and CDR2 SYGVQD (reference sequence). CDR3 length: 15 amino acids. The CDR3 loop reads CASSESIGAGETQYF. The CDR3, as DNA: TGCGCCAGCAGTGAGTCGATTGGGGCCGGGGAGACCCAGTACTTC.

The J gene is TRBJ2-1, the V gene TRBV5-1; possible D gene TRBD1, 6 bases. V was pared by 0 bases and J by 5 bases, with 15 bases between. The CDR3 covers 16 residues. Germline CDR1 and CDR2: SGHRS and YFSETQ. The CDR3 loop reads CASSLALRTADNEQFF. The CDR3 region has the DNA TGCGCCAGCAGCTTGGCCTTAAGGACAGCGGACAATGAGCAGTTCTTC.

This clone showed up just a few times. The chain has TRBV6-5 and TRBJ1-2, with D unclear. This CDR3 has 13 residues. From germline, CDR1 is MNHEY and CDR2 SVGAGI. Trimming left V 5 bases short and J 3 bases short, with 10 bases between. CDR3 loop: CASSEVLDYGYTF. The CDR3 nucleotides are TGTGCCAGCAGTGAGGTACTGGACTATGGCTACACCTTC.

The V and J genes are TRBV7-9 and TRBJ2-1, with D uncertain. CDR1 SEHNR and CDR2 FQNEAQ come from the germline V gene (reference sequence). With 2 bases removed from V and 1 base from J, the gap between germline ends came to 9 bases. This CDR3 has 15 residues. In DNA, the CDR3 is TGTGCCAGCAGCTTAAAAGCGCTTTCCTACAATGAGCAGTTCTTC. It yields the protein CASSLKALSYNEQFF.

In its sample, this clone was seen a few times. This chain joins TRBV10-3 and TRBJ2-2, with TRBD2 identical over 8 bases. CDR3 size: 13 residues. With 10 bases clipped from V and 5 bases from J, the junction kept 6 bases outside the gene matches. Germline V gives CDR1 ENHRY, CDR2 SYGVKD. The CDR3 loop reads CATREDQTGELFF. CDR3 nucleotide sequence: TGTGCCACGCGGGAGGACCAAACCGGGGAGCTGTTTTTT.

Regarding this clone: The CDR3 ends on some other residue instead of the conserved phenylalanine or tryptophan, so this is likely a read error. The V gene is TRBV7-9, the J gene TRBJ2-3; 9 positions match TRBD1. The CDR3 length is 16 residues. Germline values: CDR1 SEHNR, CDR2 FQNEAQ (reference sequence). J lost 2 bases, V lost 5 bases, and 8 bases had no gene match. CDR3 region: CASSPEGTGYTDTQYL. The CDR3 DNA sequence: TGTGCCAGCAGCCCAGAAGGGACAGGGTACACAGATACGCAGTATTTG.

The genes are TRBV29-1 and TRBJ2-3, with 8 positions matching TRBD2. The CDR3 has 14 residues. V lost 7 bases to trimming and J lost 3 bases; unmatched junction nucleotides: 9. CDR1 and CDR2 (germline): SQVTM, ANQGSEA. Here the CDR3 reads CSASGLAGTDTQYF. In DNA, the CDR3 is TGCAGCGCTAGCGGGTTAGCGGGAACAGATACGCAGTATTTT.

Only a few counts were recorded for this clone. The CDR3 spells CASSFGPGGEQFF. CDR3 sequence (DNA): TGTGCCAGCAGTTTCGGGCCCGGGGGGGAGCAGTTCTTC. This chain connects TRBV28 to TRBJ2-1; 7 positions agree with TRBD2. V lost 3 bases, J lost 10 bases, and 6 bases stayed unmatched. The germline CDR1 and CDR2 sequences are MDHEN and SYDVKM. CDR3 length: 13 residues.

The rearrangement links TRBV7-2 to TRBJ2-1, with 7 bases aligning to TRBD2. The CDR3 contains 18 residues. J gave up 7 bases and V 2 bases, and 17 bases lay outside the gene matches. Germline CDR1 and CDR2: SGHTA and FQGNSA. In DNA, the CDR3 is TGTGCCAGCAGCTTACCGGGAGGCCTAGCGCCCGGAGGAAATGAGCAGTTCTTC. Translated, it gives CASSLPGGLAPGGNEQFF.